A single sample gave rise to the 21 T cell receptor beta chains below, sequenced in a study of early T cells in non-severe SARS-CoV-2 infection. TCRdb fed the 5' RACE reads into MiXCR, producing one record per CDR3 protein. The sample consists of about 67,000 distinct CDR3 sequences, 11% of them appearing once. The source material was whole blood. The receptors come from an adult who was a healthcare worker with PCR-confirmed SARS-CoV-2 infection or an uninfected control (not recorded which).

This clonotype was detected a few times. The CDR3 region has the DNA TGTGCCAGCAGTCAGCCGGGACTAGCGGGAGGGTACACCGGGGAGCTGTTTTTT. This encodes CASSQPGLAGGYTGELFF. The V call is TRBV28, the J call TRBJ2-2; 16 bases agree with TRBD2. The CDR3 runs to 18 residues. CDR1 MDHEN and CDR2 SYDVKM come from the germline V gene. The ends lost 5 bases at V and 3 bases at J; junction bases unmatched: 6.

This CDR3 reads CASSQGTGDYEQYF. The CDR3 DNA sequence: TGTGCCAGCAGCCAAGGAACAGGGGATTACGAGCAGTACTTC. The V gene is TRBV14, the J gene TRBJ2-7; 7 bases align to TRBD1. CDR1 SGHDN and CDR2 FVKESK come from the germline V gene. The ends lost 1 base at V and 4 bases at J; junction bases unmatched: 4. The CDR3 runs 14 residues.

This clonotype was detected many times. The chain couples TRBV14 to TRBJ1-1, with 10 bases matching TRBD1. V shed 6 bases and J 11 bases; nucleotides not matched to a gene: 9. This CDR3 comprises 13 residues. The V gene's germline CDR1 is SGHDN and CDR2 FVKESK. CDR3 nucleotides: TGTGCCAGCAGTCCCGGGACAGGGGTTCAGGCTTTCTTT. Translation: CASSPGTGVQAFF.

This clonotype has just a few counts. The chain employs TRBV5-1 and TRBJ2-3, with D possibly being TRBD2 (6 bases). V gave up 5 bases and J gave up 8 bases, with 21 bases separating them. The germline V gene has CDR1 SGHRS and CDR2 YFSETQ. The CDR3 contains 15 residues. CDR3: CASSLTFGGAGTQYF. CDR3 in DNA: TGCGCCAGCAGTTTGACCTTCGGGGGAGCAGGTACGCAGTATTTT. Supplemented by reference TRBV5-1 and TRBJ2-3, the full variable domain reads KAGVTQTPRYLIKTRGQQVTLSCSPISGHRSVSWYQQTPGQGLQFLFEYFSETQRNKGNFPGRFSGRQFSNSRSEMNVSTLELGDSALYLCASSLTFGGAGTQYFGPGTRLTVL.

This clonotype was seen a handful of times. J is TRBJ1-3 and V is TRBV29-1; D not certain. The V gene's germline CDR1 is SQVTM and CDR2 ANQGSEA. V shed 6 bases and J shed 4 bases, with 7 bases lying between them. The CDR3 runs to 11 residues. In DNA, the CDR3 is TGCAGCGTACCTACCGGAAACACCATATATTTT. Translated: CSVPTGNTIYF.

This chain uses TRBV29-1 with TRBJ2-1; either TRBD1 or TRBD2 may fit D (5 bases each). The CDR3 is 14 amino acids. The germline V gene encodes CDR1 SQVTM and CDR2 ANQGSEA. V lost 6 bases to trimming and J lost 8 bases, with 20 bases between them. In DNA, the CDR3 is TGCAGCGTCCCCCGGAGAGGGGTGAGGGATGAGCAGTTCTTC. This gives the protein CSVPRRGVRDEQFF.

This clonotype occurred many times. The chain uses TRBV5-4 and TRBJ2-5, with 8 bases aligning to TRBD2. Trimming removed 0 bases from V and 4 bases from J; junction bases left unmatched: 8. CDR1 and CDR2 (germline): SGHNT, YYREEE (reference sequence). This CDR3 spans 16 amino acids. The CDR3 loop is CASSLDPGSGGETQYF. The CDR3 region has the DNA TGTGCCAGCAGCTTGGACCCCGGGAGCGGGGGAGAGACCCAGTACTTC.

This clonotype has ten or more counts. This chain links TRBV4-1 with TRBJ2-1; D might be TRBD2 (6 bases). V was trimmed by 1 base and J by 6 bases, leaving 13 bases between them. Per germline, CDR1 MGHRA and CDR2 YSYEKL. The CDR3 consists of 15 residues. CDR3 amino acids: CASSQGTLEGNEQFF. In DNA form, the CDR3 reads TGCGCCAGCAGCCAAGGGACATTGGAGGGCAATGAGCAGTTCTTC.

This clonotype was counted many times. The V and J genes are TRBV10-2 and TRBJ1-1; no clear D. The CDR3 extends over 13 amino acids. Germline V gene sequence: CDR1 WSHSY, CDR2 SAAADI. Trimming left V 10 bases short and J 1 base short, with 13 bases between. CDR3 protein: CATLGRRNTEAFF. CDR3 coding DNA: TGCGCCACCTTAGGGAGAAGGAACACTGAAGCTTTCTTT.

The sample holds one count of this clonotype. CDR3 sequence: CASSFSRQGYEQYF. As DNA, the CDR3 is TGTGCCAGCAGCTTCAGCAGGCAGGGCTACGAGCAGTACTTC. The rearrangement uses TRBV21-1 and TRBJ2-7; TRBD1 is the table's D call, not checked against the DNA. TRBV21-1 is designated a pseudogene. The CDR3 has 14 amino acids.

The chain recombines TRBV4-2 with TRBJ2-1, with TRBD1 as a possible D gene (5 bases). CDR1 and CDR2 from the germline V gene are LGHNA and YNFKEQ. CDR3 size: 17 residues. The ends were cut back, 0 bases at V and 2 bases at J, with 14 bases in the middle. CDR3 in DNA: TGTGCCAGCAGCCAAGATCTTGGGGCGAGTACCTACAATGAGCAGTTCTTC. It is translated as CASSQDLGASTYNEQFF.

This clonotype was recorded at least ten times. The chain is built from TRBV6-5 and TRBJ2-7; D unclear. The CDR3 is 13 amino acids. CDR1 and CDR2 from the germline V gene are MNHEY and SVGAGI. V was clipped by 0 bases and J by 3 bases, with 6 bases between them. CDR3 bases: TGTGCCAGCAGTTACTCAGCTGGCTACGAGCAGTACTTC. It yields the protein CASSYSAGYEQYF.

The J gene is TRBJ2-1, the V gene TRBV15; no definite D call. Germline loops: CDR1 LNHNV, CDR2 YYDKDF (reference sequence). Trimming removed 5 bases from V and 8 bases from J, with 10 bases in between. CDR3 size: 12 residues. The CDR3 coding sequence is TGTGCCACCAGCGAGTCCGGCTATGAGCAGTTCTTC. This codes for CATSESGYEQFF.

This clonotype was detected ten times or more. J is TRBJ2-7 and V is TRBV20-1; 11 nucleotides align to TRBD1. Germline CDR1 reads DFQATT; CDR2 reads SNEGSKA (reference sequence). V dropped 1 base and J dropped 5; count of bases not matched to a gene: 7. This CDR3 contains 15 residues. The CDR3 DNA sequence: TGCAGTGCTAGAGGGCCTGGACAGGGGGCGAACGAGCAGTACTTC. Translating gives CSARGPGQGANEQYF.

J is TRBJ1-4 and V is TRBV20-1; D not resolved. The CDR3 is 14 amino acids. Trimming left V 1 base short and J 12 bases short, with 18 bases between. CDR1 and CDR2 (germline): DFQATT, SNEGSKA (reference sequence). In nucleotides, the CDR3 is TGCAGTGCTAGAGGTACCGGGATCCACCGGCAACTGTTTTTT. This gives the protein CSARGTGIHRQLFF.

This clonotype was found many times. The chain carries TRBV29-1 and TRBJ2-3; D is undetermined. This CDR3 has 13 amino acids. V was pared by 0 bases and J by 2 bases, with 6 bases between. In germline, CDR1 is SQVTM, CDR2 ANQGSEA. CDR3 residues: CSVEELNTDTQYF. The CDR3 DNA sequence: TGCAGCGTTGAAGAACTAAACACAGATACGCAGTATTTT.

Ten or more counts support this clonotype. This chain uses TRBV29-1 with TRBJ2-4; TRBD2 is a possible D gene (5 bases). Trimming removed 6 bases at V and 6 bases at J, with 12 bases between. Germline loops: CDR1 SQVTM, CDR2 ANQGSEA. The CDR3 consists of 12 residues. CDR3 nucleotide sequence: TGCAGCGTCGGCGAGGGAACAAACATTCAGTACTTC. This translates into CSVGEGTNIQYF.

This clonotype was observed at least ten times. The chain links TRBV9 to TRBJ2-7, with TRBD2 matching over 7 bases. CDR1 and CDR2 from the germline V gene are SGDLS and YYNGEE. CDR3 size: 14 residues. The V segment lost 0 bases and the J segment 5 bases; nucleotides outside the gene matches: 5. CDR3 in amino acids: CASSVGGSGDEQYF. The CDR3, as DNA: TGTGCCAGCAGCGTAGGCGGGAGCGGAGACGAGCAGTACTTC.

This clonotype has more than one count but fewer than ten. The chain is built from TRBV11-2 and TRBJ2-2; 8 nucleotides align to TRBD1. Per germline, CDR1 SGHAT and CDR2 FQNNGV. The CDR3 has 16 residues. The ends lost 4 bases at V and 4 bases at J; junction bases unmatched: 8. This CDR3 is CASSSNQGASTGELFF. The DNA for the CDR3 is TGTGCCAGCAGCTCGAATCAGGGGGCAAGCACCGGGGAGCTGTTTTTT.

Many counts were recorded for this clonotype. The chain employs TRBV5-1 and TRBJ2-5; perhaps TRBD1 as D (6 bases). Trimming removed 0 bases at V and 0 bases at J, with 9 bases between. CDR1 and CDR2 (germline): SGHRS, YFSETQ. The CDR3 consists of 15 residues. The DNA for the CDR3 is TGCGCCAGCAGCTTGGGGAGACAGGACCAAGAGACCCAGTACTTC. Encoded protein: CASSLGRQDQETQYF.

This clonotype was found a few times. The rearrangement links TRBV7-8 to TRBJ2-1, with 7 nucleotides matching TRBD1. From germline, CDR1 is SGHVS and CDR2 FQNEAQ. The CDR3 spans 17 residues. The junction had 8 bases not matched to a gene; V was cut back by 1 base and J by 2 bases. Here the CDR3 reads CASSLVEWTGAYNEQFF. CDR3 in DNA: TGTGCCAGCAGCTTAGTTGAGTGGACAGGTGCCTACAATGAGCAGTTCTTC.